This TCR beta chain comes out of a study of shared clonotypes between healthy human individuals. Study as a whole: Three CD4 naive, three CD4 memory, two CD8 naive and one CD8 memory plate were used per donor.

An assay was performed, and its level was deep. Clones were sequenced by immunoSEQ multiplex PCR, and TCRdb holds only the in-frame ones, with some missing. The table has fewer than 700,000 clones, approximately 95% seen once; the top ten hold around 0.11%. As defined, naive CD8 cells were CD45RO-negative and positively selected for CCR7, with terminally differentiated effector memory CD45RA+ cells excluded. The CDR3 extends over 12 amino acids. The germline CDR1 and CDR2 sequences are SNHLY and FYNNEI. V was shortened by 10 bases and J by 0 bases, with 4 bases between the two germline ends. The sample taken for sequencing was naive CD8+ T cells sorted from blood. The chain couples TRBV2 to TRBJ2-6; D is undetermined. The origin of this receptor is a woman in her thirties in good health. CDR3: CAINSGANVLTF. As DNA, the CDR3 is TGTGCCATCAACTCTGGGGCCAACGTCCTGACTTTC. The whole variable domain, filled in from reference TRBV2 and TRBJ2-6, reads EPEVTQTPSHQVTQMGQEVILRCVPISNHLYFYWYRQILGQKVEFLVSFYNNEISEKSEIFDDQFSVERPDGSNFTLKIRSTKLEDSAMYFCAINSGANVLTFGAGSRLTVL.